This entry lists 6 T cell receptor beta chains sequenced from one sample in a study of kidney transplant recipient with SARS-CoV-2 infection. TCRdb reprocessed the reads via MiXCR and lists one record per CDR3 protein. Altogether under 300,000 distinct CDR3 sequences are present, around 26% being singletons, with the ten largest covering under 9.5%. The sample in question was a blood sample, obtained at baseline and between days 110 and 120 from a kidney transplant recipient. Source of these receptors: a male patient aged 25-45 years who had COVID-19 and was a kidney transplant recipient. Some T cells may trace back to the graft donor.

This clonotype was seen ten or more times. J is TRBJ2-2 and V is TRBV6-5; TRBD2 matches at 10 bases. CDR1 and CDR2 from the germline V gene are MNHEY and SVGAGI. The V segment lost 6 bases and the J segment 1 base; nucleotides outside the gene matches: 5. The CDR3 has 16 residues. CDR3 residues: CASRRTSGMNTGELFF. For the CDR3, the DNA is TGTGCCAGCAGACGGACTAGCGGAATGAACACCGGGGAGCTGTTTTTT.

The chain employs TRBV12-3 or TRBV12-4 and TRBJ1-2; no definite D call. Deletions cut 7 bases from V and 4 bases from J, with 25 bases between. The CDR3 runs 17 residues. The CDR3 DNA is TGTGCCAGCAATTCTAGTTTCAGCTTCCGAAAGACCTATGGCTACACCTTC. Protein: CASNSSFSFRKTYGYTF.

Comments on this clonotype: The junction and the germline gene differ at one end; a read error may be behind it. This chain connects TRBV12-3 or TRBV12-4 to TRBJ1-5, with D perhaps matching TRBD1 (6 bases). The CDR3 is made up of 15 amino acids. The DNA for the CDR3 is TGTGCCAGCAGTGGACAGAGCGGTAGCAATCAGCCCCGGCATTTT. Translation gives CASSGQSGSNQPRHF.

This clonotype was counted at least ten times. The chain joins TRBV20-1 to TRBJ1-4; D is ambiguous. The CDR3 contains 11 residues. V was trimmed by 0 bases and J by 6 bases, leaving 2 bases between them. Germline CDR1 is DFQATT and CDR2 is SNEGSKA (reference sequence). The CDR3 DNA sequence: TGCAGTGCTAGAGATTATGAAAAACTGTTTTTT. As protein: CSARDYEKLFF.

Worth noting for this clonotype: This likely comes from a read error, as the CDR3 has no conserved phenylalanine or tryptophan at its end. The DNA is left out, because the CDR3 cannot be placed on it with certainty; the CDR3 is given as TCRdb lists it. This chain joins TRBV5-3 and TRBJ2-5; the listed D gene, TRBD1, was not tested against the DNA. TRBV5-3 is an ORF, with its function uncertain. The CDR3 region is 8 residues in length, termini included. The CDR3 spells CARSPGPG.

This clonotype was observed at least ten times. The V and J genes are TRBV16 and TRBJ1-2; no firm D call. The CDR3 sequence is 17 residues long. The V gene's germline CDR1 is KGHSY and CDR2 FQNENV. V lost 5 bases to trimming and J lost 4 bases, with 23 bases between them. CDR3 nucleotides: TGTGCCAGCAGCATGAGTAAGGTCGTTAGAAAGACCTATGGCTACACCTTC. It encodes CASSMSKVVRKTYGYTF. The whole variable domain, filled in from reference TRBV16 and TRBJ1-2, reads GEEVAQTPKHLVRGEGQKAKLYCAPIKGHSYVFWYQQVLKNEFKFLISFQNENVFDETGMPKERFSAKCLPNSPCSLEIQATKLEDSAVYFCASSMSKVVRKTYGYTFGSGTRLTVV.